A selection of T cell receptor beta chains follows, all from one sample in a study of cytomegalovirus exposure and HLA in healthy donors. The method was immunoSEQ multiplex PCR; TCRdb's version includes in-frame clones alone and lacks a portion of them. The repertoire holds more than 90,000 clones, with around 89% as singletons. Sequencing was done on a sample of PBMCs. Source of these receptors: a man aged 18 to 35 in good health and CMV-seronegative. Each CDR3 is given with its conserved first and last residue. Fields, in order: V gene, D gene, clone size, J gene, CDR3 DNA, CDR3 protein. A D gene is named only where the DNA matches it firmly. For some rows the clone size is stated as once, few or many, or as a class when expanded; others skip it.

TRBV4-3	.	once	TRBJ1-4	TGCGCCAGCAGCCAATACAGCGGGACGCGGGATGAAAAACTGTTTTTT	CASSQYSGTRDEKLFF
TRBV29-1	.	.	TRBJ1-1	TGCAGCGTGGCCCACAGCCCGGTGAACACTGAAGCTTTCTTT	CSVAHSPVNTEAFF
TRBV9	.	.	TRBJ1-2	TGTGCCAGCGCTCCTAGTCAGTACTATGGCTACACCTTC	CASAPSQYYGYTF
TRBV27	.	.	TRBJ2-7	TGTGCCAGCAGTCCACGACAGATTTACGAGCAGTACTTC	CASSPRQIYEQYF
TRBV14	TRBD2	.	TRBJ2-1	TGTGCCAGCAGCCAAGCGACTAGCGGAGGGAGGGAGCAGTTCTTC	CASSQATSGGREQFF
TRBV4-3	TRBD1	.	TRBJ1-2	TGCGCCAGCAGCCAACAGGACAGGGGCCCTAACTATGGCTACACCTTC	CASSQQDRGPNYGYTF
TRBV27	TRBD2	.	TRBJ2-5	TGTGCCAGCAGTTTATTAGCGGGAGGAGAGACCCAGTACTTC	CASSLLAGGETQYF
TRBV6-5	.	.	TRBJ2-3	TGTGCCAGCAGACAGGGTCCCTATAGCACAGATACGCAGTATTTT	CASRQGPYSTDTQYF
TRBV6-1	.	.	TRBJ2-7	TGTGCCAGCAGTGGTACGGTCTACGAGCAGTACTTC	CASSGTVYEQYF
TRBV11-2	TRBD2	.	TRBJ2-5	TGTGCCAGCAGAAGTGCGCGGGAGGGTTTGAAGACCCAGTACTTC	CASRSAREGLKTQYF
TRBV6-6	.	.	TRBJ2-7	TGTGCCAGCAGTATCGGGATTGGATCCTACGAGCAGTACTTC	CASSIGIGSYEQYF
TRBV7-9	TRBD2	.	TRBJ2-7	TGTGCCAGCAGCTTAGAGAGCGGGGCGGCCTACGAGCAGTACTTC	CASSLESGAAYEQYF
TRBV7-9	.	.	TRBJ2-2	TGTGCCAGCAGCTTAACAGCCACCGGGGAGCTGTTTTTT	CASSLTATGELFF
TRBV7-6	.	.	TRBJ2-7	TGTGCCAGCAGATCAGGGTACGAGCAGTACTTC	CASRSGYEQYF
TRBV19	TRBD2	.	TRBJ2-7	TGTGCCAGTAGTATGCGATCAATCGGGACTAGCGGGAGGGACTACGAGCAGTACTTC	CASSMRSIGTSGRDYEQYF
TRBV19	.	.	TRBJ2-7	TGTGCCAGTAGTATGGGGCAGGACTACGAGCAGTACTTC	CASSMGQDYEQYF
TRBV2	.	.	TRBJ2-7	TGTGCCAGCGAATCCCAGGGGTTGACCTACGAGCAGTACTTC	CASESQGLTYEQYF
TRBV28	TRBD1	.	TRBJ1-4	TGTGCCAGCAGTTTGGGACAGTTAACTAATGAAAAACTGTTTTTT	CASSLGQLTNEKLFF
TRBV19	.	.	TRBJ2-6	TGTGCCAGTAGTACCCCTGGAGTCCCAAACTCTGGGGCCAACGTCCTGACTTTC	CASSTPGVPNSGANVLTF
TRBV6-6	TRBD2	.	TRBJ2-5	TGTGCCAGCAGCCAAGCGGGGAGCGCGGGAGAGACCCAGTACTTC	CASSQAGSAGETQYF
TRBV2	TRBD2	.	TRBJ2-7	TGTGCCAGCAGGAGAACTAGCGGGAGGGCCTACGAGCAGTACTTC	CASRRTSGRAYEQYF
TRBV28	TRBD1	.	TRBJ2-7	TGTGCCAGCAGTCCTTCGCTCGGGACAGGGTCGTTCTACGAGCAGTACTTC	CASSPSLGTGSFYEQYF
TRBV2	TRBD1	.	TRBJ1-3	TGTGCCAGCATCCGATCTAGGACAGGGGGGTTGGCTGGAAACACCATATATTTT	CASIRSRTGGLAGNTIYF
TRBV6-5	.	.	TRBJ1-2	TGTGCCAGCAGTTACCATGGGAGGCAACACTATGGCTACACCTTC	CASSYHGRQHYGYTF
TRBV5-1	.	.	TRBJ2-2	TGCGCCAGCAGCAGGTTGGCGGGTATACCCTCGAACACCGGGGAGCTGTTTTTT	CASSRLAGIPSNTGELFF
TRBV28	TRBD2	.	TRBJ2-7	TGTGCCAGCATTTCTCGGTCTAGCGGGAGCTACGAGCAGTACTTC	CASISRSSGSYEQYF
TRBV5-1	TRBD1	.	TRBJ2-2	TGCGCCAGCAGCGATGACAGGGTTGGGACCGGGGAGCTGTTTTTT	CASSDDRVGTGELFF
TRBV4-2	TRBD1	.	TRBJ1-2	TGTGCCAGCAGCCAAGATATCCGACAAACCAGACAGGGGAACTATGGCTACACCTTC	CASSQDIRQTRQGNYGYTF